These 23 T cell receptor beta chains were all obtained from the same sample, sequenced in a study of T cell repertoires in cytomegalovirus infection. For these TCRs, the target antigens are not known. TCRdb redid the calling of the reads with MiXCR, one entry per CDR3 protein. The repertoire consists of tens of thousands of distinct CDR3 sequences, with more than 20% occurring once and the leading ten covering around three quarters. What was sequenced was PBMCs, sequenced either directly or after in vitro stimulation (not recorded which). The receptor set was obtained from a human donor in good health (CMV status not recorded). Some clones in this sample may be carry-over from other donors' samples.

This clonotype has just a few counts. The chain links TRBV6-6 to TRBJ2-1; the D gene is possibly TRBD2 (6 bases). CDR3 length: 17 amino acids. Germline CDR1 reads MNHNY; CDR2 reads SVGAGI (reference sequence). Trimming left V 0 bases short and J 3 bases short, with 15 bases between. The CDR3 reads CASSYSWGAGYYNEQFF. CDR3 nucleotides: TGTGCCAGCAGTTACTCCTGGGGCGCGGGATACTACAATGAGCAGTTCTTC.

This chain uses TRBV20-1 with TRBJ2-1, with a possible D match to TRBD2 (5 bases). V lost 3 bases, J lost 6 bases, and 12 bases lay in between. Germline values: CDR1 DFQATT, CDR2 SNEGSKA (reference sequence). The CDR3 contains 13 residues. CDR3 loop: CSAREDPANEQFF. The CDR3 nucleotides are TGCAGTGCTAGGGAGGATCCGGCCAATGAGCAGTTCTTC.

V usage is TRBV12-5 and J usage is TRBJ1-1, with D hard to call. Germline V gives CDR1 LGHNT, CDR2 FRNRAP. The V end was cut by 5 bases, the J end by 11 bases, with 15 bases between. CDR3 length equals 12 residues. CDR3 nucleotide sequence: TGTGCTAGTGGTCAGCCGGGCAGCAAGGCTTTCTTT. Amino acid sequence: CASGQPGSKAFF.

This sequence joins TRBV5-6 and TRBJ2-1; D possibly corresponds to TRBD1 (5 bases). CDR3 length: 14 amino acids. The germline V and J ends were trimmed by 7 bases and 1 base, with 12 bases remaining between them. CDR1 is SGHDT, CDR2 YYEEEE, per germline. The CDR3 DNA sequence: TGTGCCAGCGTGGTGGGGCGTTCCTACAATGAGCAGTTCTTC. Residues: CASVVGRSYNEQFF.

This clonotype has only one observation. The V and J genes are TRBV3-1 and TRBJ2-7, with TRBD2 matching over 13 bases. J lost 11 bases, V lost 4 bases, and 2 bases had no gene match. The germline V gene has CDR1 LGHDT and CDR2 YNNKEL (reference sequence). The CDR3 length is 12 residues. The CDR3 loop reads CASSPGTSGEYF. The CDR3 nucleotides are TGTGCCAGCAGCCCCGGGACTAGCGGGGAGTACTTC.

This clonotype has only a few counts. The chain employs TRBV19 and TRBJ2-2, with D perhaps TRBD2 (6 bases). The CDR3 has 15 residues. Germline V gives CDR1 LNHDA, CDR2 SQIVND (reference sequence). The V end lost 4 bases, the J end lost 5 bases, and 14 bases lay between the germline ends. The CDR3 region has the DNA TGTGCCAGTAGTAATCCTGGGAGGCGGACCGGGGAGCTGTTTTTT. The encoded protein is CASSNPGRRTGELFF.

Many counts were recorded for this clonotype. V and J are TRBV7-2 and TRBJ1-5; tentatively, D is TRBD1 (5 bases). This CDR3 is built from 16 residues. The V gene lost 2 bases and the J gene lost 8 bases, with 19 bases spanning the gap. Germline V gene lookup returns CDR1 SGHTA and CDR2 FQGNSA. Written as DNA, the CDR3 is TGTGCCAGCAGCTTAAACCCCGCAGGGATTCGGGAGCCCCAGCATTTT. This gives the protein CASSLNPAGIREPQHF.

A note on this clonotype: This could be a read error, since a much larger clone is one nucleotide away. This sequence joins TRBV11-2 and TRBJ2-5; tentative D call: TRBD1 (7 bases). The CDR3 sequence is 14 residues long. The germline CDR1 and CDR2 sequences are SGHAT and FQNNGV. As DNA, the CDR3 is TGTGCCAGCAGCTCATACAGGGGCGGGGAGACCCAGAACTTC. This translates into CASSSYRGGETQNF.

This clonotype was recorded at least ten times. This chain uses TRBV7-2 with TRBJ1-1; TRBD1 matches at 7 bases. CDR3 length equals 13 residues. Trimming at V came to 5 bases and at J to 5 bases, leaving 5 bases not matched to a gene. Per the germline V gene, CDR1 is SGHTA and CDR2 is FQGNSA. The CDR3 sequence is CASSLTGNTEAFF. The CDR3 coding sequence is TGTGCCAGCAGCCTGACAGGGAATACTGAAGCTTTCTTT.

In this sample, this clonotype turned up a few times. J is TRBJ2-7 and V is TRBV6-6; 7 bases line up with TRBD2. The CDR3 is made up of 14 amino acids. V was clipped by 4 bases and J by 2 bases; unmatched bases: 5. CDR1 and CDR2 (germline): MNHNY, SVGAGI (reference sequence). The CDR3 nucleotides read TGTGCCAGCAGTTCCCCCGGACTAGCCTACGAGCAGTACGTC. It is translated as CASSSPGLAYEQYV.

The chain links TRBV7-3 to TRBJ2-3; 16 bases map to TRBD2. The germline CDR1 and CDR2 sequences are SGHTA and FQGTGA. With 5 bases clipped from V and 4 bases from J, the junction kept 3 bases outside the gene matches. The CDR3 is 16 amino acids. The CDR3 reads CASSQGLAGGSDTQYF. Written as DNA, the CDR3 is TGTGCCAGCAGCCAGGGACTAGCGGGAGGGTCAGATACGCAGTATTTT.

This clonotype came up a few times. The V and J genes are TRBV7-2 and TRBJ2-3, with 10 bases lining up with TRBD1. Germline values: CDR1 SGHTA, CDR2 FQGNSA. This CDR3 is built from 15 residues. V dropped 5 bases and J dropped 8; count of bases not matched to a gene: 10. The CDR3 coding sequence is TGTGCCAGCAGCACCATCCGGGACAGGGGTGGTACGCAGTATTTT. Its protein product is CASSTIRDRGGTQYF.

This clonotype was detected many times. The chain couples TRBV7-2 to TRBJ2-1; D gene ambiguous. V lost 0 bases and J 1 base, leaving 7 bases between the germline ends. The CDR3 loop spans 15 amino acids. Germline values: CDR1 SGHTA, CDR2 FQGNSA. The chain's CDR3 is CASSLALTSYNEQFF. CDR3 coding DNA: TGTGCCAGCAGCTTAGCGCTTACTTCCTACAATGAGCAGTTCTTC.

The V gene is TRBV13, the J gene TRBJ2-7, with D uncertain. Germline-derived CDR1 and CDR2 are PRHDT and FYEKMQ (reference sequence). The CDR3 is made up of 14 amino acids. The V and J ends lost 4 bases and 3 bases respectively, with 13 bases between them. The CDR3 loop is CASSYDRSLYEQYF. The DNA of the CDR3 is TGTGCCAGCAGCTATGACCGGTCGCTCTACGAGCAGTACTTC.

The J gene is TRBJ2-7, the V gene TRBV20-1; 12 bases align to TRBD2. The V segment lost 2 bases and the J segment 7 bases; nucleotides outside the gene matches: 9. CDR3 size: 15 residues. CDR1 is DFQATT and CDR2 is SNEGSKA in the germline V gene (reference sequence). CDR3 region: CSARPSSGRAWEQYV. CDR3 nucleotides: TGCAGTGCTAGACCCTCTAGCGGGAGGGCCTGGGAGCAGTACGTC.

This clonotype occurred a few times. The DNA for the CDR3 is TGTGCCAGCAGTTTAGCTGGACTGGAAAACTATGGCTACACCTTC. It is translated as CASSLAGLENYGYTF. The chain couples TRBV12-3 or TRBV12-4 to TRBJ1-2; no clear D gene. Between the trimmed V and J ends, which lost 0 bases and 2 bases, there was a span of 10 bases. The CDR3 length is 15 residues.

The chain is built from TRBV19 and TRBJ2-2; possible D gene TRBD2, 6 bases. With 2 bases removed from V and 6 bases from J, the gap between germline ends came to 13 bases. The germline gives CDR1 LNHDA, CDR2 SQIVND (reference sequence). The CDR3 has 15 amino acids. The CDR3 is CASSIRAGTAGELFF. The CDR3 region has the DNA TGTGCCAGTAGTATAAGGGCAGGGACTGCCGGGGAGCTGTTTTTT.

Here the CDR3 reads CASSSGRLGDSYEQYV. CDR3 in DNA: TGTGCCAGCAGCTCCGGCAGACTAGGGGATTCCTACGAGCAGTACGTC. The rearrangement uses TRBV7-8 and TRBJ2-7, with D possibly TRBD2 on 6 matching bases. The CDR3 has 16 residues. Germline V gene data show CDR1 as SGHVS and CDR2 as FQNEAQ. With 4 bases removed from V and 1 base from J, the gap between germline ends came to 17 bases.

This clonotype occurred a few times. This rearrangement joins TRBV19 to TRBJ2-4, with D unresolved. Germline assignment: CDR1 LNHDA and CDR2 SQIVND (reference sequence). The CDR3 runs to 15 residues. Trimming pared 0 bases from V and 12 bases from J, leaving 18 bases between. The CDR3 DNA reads TGTGCCAGTAGTATAGAGGCCGGCCCCACCTCGGATCAGTACTTC. It is translated as CASSIEAGPTSDQYF.

This clonotype was seen at least ten times. V gene TRBV10-3 combines with J gene TRBJ2-1, with D unclear. The CDR3 runs to 14 residues. Per the germline V gene, CDR1 is ENHRY and CDR2 is SYGVKD. Trimming removed 0 bases at V and 0 bases at J, with 3 bases between. The CDR3 nucleotides are TGTGCCATCAGTGAGTCTAACTCCTACAATGAGCAGTTCTTC. Translation: CAISESNSYNEQFF.

This clonotype was seen more than once but under ten times. The V and J genes are TRBV27 and TRBJ2-7, with 9 positions matching TRBD1. With 2 bases clipped from V and 6 bases from J, the junction kept 5 bases outside the gene matches. CDR1 is MNHEY and CDR2 is SMNVEV in the germline V gene (reference sequence). This CDR3 spans 14 amino acids. Written as DNA, the CDR3 is TGTGCCAGCAGTTTAAAGGGACAGGGCGCCGAGCAGTACGTC. Its translation: CASSLKGQGAEQYV.

This clonotype was seen many times. The chain carries TRBV7-2 and TRBJ2-1; maybe TRBD2 (6 bases). Trimming pared 5 bases from V and 6 bases from J, leaving 11 bases between. The CDR3 consists of 13 residues. From germline, CDR1 is SGHTA and CDR2 FQGNSA. CDR3 coding DNA: TGTGCCAGCAGCATCGGGACTGCCAATGAGCAGTTCTTC. Protein product: CASSIGTANEQFF. Together with reference TRBV7-2 and TRBJ2-1, the CDR3 gives the full variable domain: GAGVSQSPSNKVTEKGKDVELRCDPISGHTALYWYRQSLGQGLEFLIYFQGNSAPDKSGLPSDRFSAERTGGSVSTLTIQRTQQEDSAVYLCASSIGTANEQFFGPGTRLTVL.

This clonotype was detected a few times. The chain employs TRBV4-1 and TRBJ2-1; tentative D call: TRBD2 (6 bases). The germline gives CDR1 MGHRA, CDR2 YSYEKL. This CDR3 comprises 15 residues. The V and J ends lost 2 bases and 1 base respectively, with 9 bases between them. In DNA, the CDR3 is TGCGCCAGCAGCCAATTCGCGGGGTCCTACAATGAGCAGTTCTTC. Residues: CASSQFAGSYNEQFF.